This record covers a single T cell receptor beta chain. Antigen unknown. The PCR contained 60 Vbeta and 13 Jbeta primers. Per the authors' pipeline: About 10 million shared chains were among roughly 81 million unique TCR beta chains counted in a later analysis. The method was immunoSEQ multiplex PCR; TCRdb's version includes in-frame clones alone and lacks a portion of them. V and J calls and clone size are as listed in that table; D and trimming were resolved from the DNA. The table lists more than 90,000 clones, roughly 80% of them singletons. The V and J ends lost 5 bases and 10 bases respectively, with 15 bases between them. CDR3 size: 14 residues. The germline CDR1 and CDR2 sequences are SGHAT and FQNNGV. The sample belongs to a study of cytomegalovirus exposure and HLA in healthy donors. Broader study findings: The authors judged a highly shared variant cluster likely a sequencing artifact. The authors later linked a missense DCLRE1C variant to TCR beta V- and J-gene trimming. According to reports, the classifier identified cytomegalovirus status with high specificity and sensitivity.

Sequencing was done on a sample of PBMCs. The chain links TRBV11-2 to TRBJ1-6; possible D gene TRBD1, 6 bases. This receptor was identified in a man in his fifties in good health and CMV-seropositive. CDR3 nucleotides: TGTGCCAGCAGCCCTACAGGGTTGGTGTCACCCCTCCACTTT. It is translated as CASSPTGLVSPLHF.